Below are 28 T cell receptor beta chains sequenced from a single sample in a study of T cells after posttransplantation cyclophosphamide. Generated by immunoSEQ multiplex PCR, the TCRdb table keeps only in-frame clones and is missing some. The profile covers about 44,000 clones, none occurring a single time. Sequenced: PBMCs. The receptors derive from a man between 40 and 49 years old in good health, CMV-negative, and a related stem cell transplant donor.

V and J are TRBV9 and TRBJ2-5; tentative D call: TRBD1 (5 bases). Germline-derived CDR1 and CDR2 are SGDLS and YYNGEE. This CDR3 region has 16 residues. The ends were cut back, 0 bases at V and 4 bases at J, with 16 bases in the middle. CDR3: CASSVGAGNLRETQYF. CDR3 sequence (DNA): TGTGCCAGCAGCGTAGGGGCAGGGAACCTCCGAGAGACCCAGTACTTC.

This clone was counted ten times or more. This rearrangement joins TRBV30 to TRBJ2-1, with D perhaps matching TRBD1 (5 bases). V lost 2 bases and J lost 7, with 12 bases in between. CDR1 is GTSNPN, CDR2 SVGIG, per germline (reference sequence). The CDR3 sequence is 13 residues long. CDR3 region: CAWSTQVINEQFF. The CDR3 region has the DNA TGTGCCTGGAGTACACAGGTGATTAATGAGCAGTTCTTC.

This clone showed up many times. CDR3 protein: CASSIEGQGNYGYTF. The CDR3 DNA reads as TGTGCCAGTAGTATAGAAGGACAGGGGAACTATGGCTACACCTTC. The chain joins TRBV19 to TRBJ1-2; TRBD1 matches at 9 bases. This CDR3 contains 15 residues. The germline V gene encodes CDR1 LNHDA and CDR2 SQIVND (reference sequence). V trimming: 0 bases; J trimming: 2 bases; junction bases outside the gene matches: 1.

The chain combines TRBV10-1 with TRBJ1-2; the D gene is possibly TRBD1 (5 bases). CDR1 is WNHNN, CDR2 SYGVQD, per germline (reference sequence). Trimming shortened V by 5 bases and J by 11 bases, and 18 bases separated the two germline ends. The CDR3 extends over 13 amino acids. The CDR3 nucleotides are TGCGCCAGCAGTACGCGGCTCGGGGGTCGTTACACCTTC. Translating gives CASSTRLGGRYTF.

This clone was found many times. V gene TRBV15 combines with J gene TRBJ1-1; D not certain. V was clipped by 9 bases and J by 3 bases, with 11 bases between them. This CDR3 has 12 residues. From germline, CDR1 is LNHNV and CDR2 YYDKDF (reference sequence). The CDR3 here is CATRAGYTEAFF. CDR3 bases: TGTGCCACTCGAGCGGGGTACACTGAAGCTTTCTTT.

This chain uses TRBV4-1 with TRBJ2-5, with 12 bases identical to TRBD2. Germline assignment: CDR1 MGHRA and CDR2 YSYEKL. The CDR3 is 18 amino acids. The junction had 13 bases not matched to a gene; V was cut back by 3 bases and J by 5 bases. CDR3 sequence reads: CASSHPLAGGSDGETQYF. The CDR3, as DNA: TGCGCCAGCAGCCACCCACTAGCGGGGGGTAGCGACGGGGAGACCCAGTACTTC.

This clone showed up many times. Other DNA sequences in this specimen translate into the identical CDR3. The chain couples TRBV5-1 to TRBJ2-5, with D possibly matching TRBD1 (5 bases). Germline values: CDR1 SGHRS, CDR2 YFSETQ. Deletions cut 1 base from V and 5 bases from J, with 9 bases between. This CDR3 spans 13 amino acids. Here the CDR3 reads CASSLQGTETQYF. CDR3 in DNA: TGCGCCAGCAGCTTGCAGGGTACGGAGACCCAGTACTTC. The full variable domain, rest sourced from reference TRBV5-1 and TRBJ2-5, is KAGVTQTPRYLIKTRGQQVTLSCSPISGHRSVSWYQQTPGQGLQFLFEYFSETQRNKGNFPGRFSGRQFSNSRSEMNVSTLELGDSALYLCASSLQGTETQYFGPGTRLLVL.

In its sample, this clone was seen many times. The V gene is TRBV19, the J gene TRBJ2-5; TRBD2 aligns across 8 bases. Looked up from germline, CDR1 is LNHDA and CDR2 is SQIVND (reference sequence). The V gene end was trimmed by 5 bases and the J gene end by 5 bases; junction bases not matched to a gene: 4. The CDR3 totals 13 residues. The CDR3 region is CASSLTSEETQYF. CDR3 sequence (DNA): TGTGCCAGTAGTCTGACTAGCGAGGAGACCCAGTACTTC.

This clone has ten or more counts. This sequence joins TRBV30 and TRBJ1-4; tentatively, D is TRBD1 (6 bases). CDR1 and CDR2 (germline): GTSNPN, SVGIG (reference sequence). Trimming shortened V by 1 base and J by 0 bases, and 6 bases separated the two germline ends. This CDR3 is 14 amino acids long. DNA for the CDR3: TGTGCCTGGAGTGGGACAGCAACTAATGAAAAACTGTTTTTT. It encodes CAWSGTATNEKLFF.

This clone was counted many times. The gene calls are TRBV2 and TRBJ2-5; no firm D call. V was clipped by 6 bases and J by 2 bases, with 13 bases between them. Germline loops: CDR1 SNHLY, CDR2 FYNNEI. The CDR3 runs 14 residues. The CDR3 spells CASRGWQDQETQYF. The CDR3 bases are TGTGCCAGCAGAGGCTGGCAGGATCAAGAGACCCAGTACTTC.

This clone has ten or more counts. This chain links TRBV5-1 with TRBJ1-4, with D unresolved. This CDR3 region has 16 residues. V dropped 0 bases and J dropped 0 bases, with 9 bases sitting between them. Germline CDR1 and CDR2: SGHRS and YFSETQ. The CDR3, as DNA: TGCGCCAGCAGCTTGGGGTCGGGTGCAACTAATGAAAAACTGTTTTTT. It encodes CASSLGSGATNEKLFF.

The rearrangement joins TRBV25-1 to TRBJ2-6, with D perhaps matching TRBD2 (6 bases). The CDR3 is 15 residues long. Germline lookup yields CDR1 MGHDK and CDR2 SYGVNS. The V end lost 4 bases, the J end lost 1 base, and 8 bases lay between the germline ends. The CDR3 region is CASSARGSGANVLTF. DNA of the CDR3: TGTGCCAGCAGTGCCCGGGGGTCTGGGGCCAACGTCCTGACTTTC.

This clone was seen many times. The chain is built from TRBV5-1 and TRBJ2-6; 8 bases are shared with TRBD2. The V gene end was trimmed by 3 bases and the J gene end by 3 bases; junction bases not matched to a gene: 5. CDR1 is SGHRS, CDR2 YFSETQ, per germline. The length of the CDR3 is 16 residues. CDR3 nucleotide sequence: TGCGCCAGCAGCTCCGGGGGGGGAGGTGGGGCCAACGTCCTGACTTTC. Its protein product is CASSSGGGGGANVLTF.

Many counts were recorded for this clone. CDR3 region: CASSPDRVDQPQHF. The CDR3 nucleotides are TGTGCCAGCAGCCCCGACAGGGTGGATCAGCCCCAGCATTTT. This rearrangement joins TRBV7-2 to TRBJ1-5; 7 bases line up with TRBD1. The junction had 6 bases not matched to a gene; V was cut back by 5 bases and J by 5 bases. The CDR3 totals 14 residues. CDR1 and CDR2 from the germline V gene are SGHTA and FQGNSA.

This clone appeared many times. This sequence joins TRBV6-1 and TRBJ1-5; perhaps TRBD1 as D (5 bases). Germline CDR1 reads MNHNS; CDR2 reads SASEGT. This CDR3 comprises 13 residues. Trimming left V 5 bases short and J 6 bases short, with 11 bases between. CDR3 nucleotide sequence: TGTGCCAGCAGTCGAGCGGGGCCTCAGCCCCAGCATTTT. Protein product: CASSRAGPQPQHF.

Worth noting for this clone: At one boundary the junction diverges from the germline segment, which might be a read error. The J gene is TRBJ1-3, the V gene TRBV5-1, with no clear D. The CDR3 spans 14 residues. CDR1 and CDR2 (germline): SGHRS, YFSETQ. The CDR3 region is CASSLEGYGSTIYF. In DNA, the CDR3 is TGCGCCAGCAGCTTAGAGGGATATGGAAGCACCATATATTTT.

This clone occurred many times. The chain couples TRBV7-3 to TRBJ2-5; 12 bases agree with TRBD2. Germline CDR1 is SGHTA and CDR2 is FQGTGA. This CDR3 is built from 15 residues. V was clipped by 5 bases and J by 1 base; unmatched bases: 2. DNA of the CDR3: TGTGCCAGCAGCCGGACTAGCGGGGCCCAAGAGACCCAGTACTTC. As protein: CASSRTSGAQETQYF.

This clone was found many times. The chain combines TRBV4-2 with TRBJ2-3; TRBD2 agrees at 11 bases. After removal of 4 bases from V and 4 bases from J, the junction contained 22 bases not matched to a gene. CDR1 is LGHNA, CDR2 YNFKEQ, per germline. The CDR3 has 21 residues. This CDR3 is CASSPNGPGLAGGLVADTQYF. The CDR3 DNA follows: TGTGCCAGCAGCCCAAATGGGCCCGGGTTAGCGGGGGGGCTTGTGGCAGATACGCAGTATTTT.

At least ten counts were recorded for this clone. V is TRBV7-9 and J is TRBJ1-1, with 7 bases lining up with TRBD1. The ends lost 1 base at V and 10 bases at J; junction bases unmatched: 9. Germline V gene data show CDR1 as SEHNR and CDR2 as FQNEAQ (reference sequence). This CDR3 is 14 amino acids long. CDR3 sequence: CASSLGQGEDVAFF. CDR3 sequence (DNA): TGTGCCAGCAGCTTAGGACAGGGAGAAGACGTAGCTTTCTTT.

There are a few counts of this clone. This rearrangement joins TRBV29-1 to TRBJ1-2; D remains unclear. CDR3 length equals 13 residues. CDR1 is SQVTM, CDR2 ANQGSEA, per germline. V was trimmed by 6 bases and J by 7 bases, leaving 18 bases between them. CDR3 sequence (DNA): TGCAGCGTCCTCCTCCAGGTCGTGTCTGGCTACACCTTC. Its translation: CSVLLQVVSGYTF.

This clone was seen repeatedly, ten times or more. J is TRBJ2-2 and V is TRBV14, with 11 nucleotides matching TRBD2. The junction had 5 bases not matched to a gene; V was cut back by 2 bases and J by 3 bases. Germline values: CDR1 SGHDN, CDR2 FVKESK. The CDR3 covers 17 residues. The CDR3: CASSQPGLAAYTGELFF. The CDR3 nucleotides are TGTGCCAGCAGCCAACCGGGACTAGCGGCATACACCGGGGAGCTGTTTTTT.

This clone was found a few times. This chain links TRBV28 with TRBJ1-1; D is possibly TRBD1 (6 bases). The CDR3 has 15 residues. The germline V gene has CDR1 MDHEN and CDR2 SYDVKM. The V end was cut by 4 bases, the J end by 0 bases, with 12 bases between. CDR3 region: CASSSTGHLNTEAFF. CDR3 bases: TGTGCCAGCAGTTCGACGGGACACCTGAACACTGAAGCTTTCTTT.

The table lists this clone with many counts. The chain uses TRBV30 and TRBJ1-3, with 10 bases matching TRBD1. Trimming cost V 0 bases and J 0 bases; bases outside gene matches: 11. Germline lookup yields CDR1 GTSNPN and CDR2 SVGIG (reference sequence). The CDR3 length is 19 residues. Here the CDR3 reads CAWSVGTGVRLNSGNTIYF. The DNA for the CDR3 is TGTGCCTGGAGTGTGGGGACAGGGGTCCGTCTTAACTCTGGAAACACCATATATTTT.

This clone has a count of ten or more. The rearrangement links TRBV12-5 to TRBJ2-7; a weak D match, TRBD2 (5 bases). Germline V gene data show CDR1 as LGHNT and CDR2 as FRNRAP. The CDR3 totals 12 residues. V was shortened by 6 bases and J by 2 bases, with 8 bases between the two germline ends. This CDR3 reads CASGNGTYEQYF. The CDR3 nucleotides read TGTGCTAGTGGCAACGGGACCTACGAGCAGTACTTC. Filled out from reference TRBV12-5 and TRBJ2-7, the complete variable domain reads DARVTQTPRHKVTEMGQEVTMRCQPILGHNTVFWYRQTMMQGLELLAYFRNRAPLDDSGMPKDRFSAEMPDATLATLKIQPSEPRDSAVYFCASGNGTYEQYFGPGTRLTVT.

This clone occurred many times. The chain is built from TRBV7-2 and TRBJ1-2; 9 bases map to TRBD1. Germline trimming cut 4 bases from V and 4 bases from J; bases unmatched to any gene: 13. Germline-derived CDR1 and CDR2 are SGHTA and FQGNSA. This CDR3 spans 17 amino acids. The CDR3 DNA follows: TGTGCCAGCAGCTCAAACCGACGGACAGGGGATGTCTATGGCTACACCTTC. This sequence encodes CASSSNRRTGDVYGYTF.

In its sample, this clone was seen many times. The rearrangement links TRBV5-1 to TRBJ2-3, with D maybe TRBD1 (6 bases). The V end was cut by 3 bases, the J end by 0 bases, with 11 bases between. CDR1 is SGHRS, CDR2 YFSETQ, per germline. This CDR3 is 15 amino acids long. In nucleotides, the CDR3 is TGCGCCAGCAGCTACACAGGGCGAAGCACAGATACGCAGTATTTT. It yields the protein CASSYTGRSTDTQYF. Using reference TRBV5-1 and TRBJ2-3 for the parts outside the CDR3, the full variable domain is KAGVTQTPRYLIKTRGQQVTLSCSPISGHRSVSWYQQTPGQGLQFLFEYFSETQRNKGNFPGRFSGRQFSNSRSEMNVSTLELGDSALYLCASSYTGRSTDTQYFGPGTRLTVL.

This clone turned up a few times. The chain carries TRBV27 and TRBJ2-1; possible D gene TRBD1, 6 bases. This CDR3 contains 15 residues. Germline CDR1 and CDR2: MNHEY and SMNVEV (reference sequence). The ends were cut back, 3 bases at V and 2 bases at J, with 11 bases in the middle. DNA for the CDR3: TGTGCCAGCAGTTTGGGACACCCAGCCTACAATGAGCAGTTCTTC. Residues: CASSLGHPAYNEQFF.

In its sample, this clone was seen many times. This chain links TRBV4-2 with TRBJ2-1; 7 nucleotides align to TRBD2. CDR3 length equals 16 residues. Germline V CDR1 and CDR2: LGHNA, YNFKEQ. J gave up 3 bases and V 5 bases, and 10 bases lay outside the gene matches. The CDR3 nucleotides read TGTGCCAGCAGCGCTTCTGGGGGGGGTAGCTACAATGAGCAGTTCTTC. It encodes CASSASGGGSYNEQFF.